Listed below are T cell receptor beta chains from one sample, sequenced in a study of graft-versus-host responses after intestinal transplantation. No antigens are known for them. Profiled with immunoSEQ multiplex PCR; TCRdb holds only in-frame clones, not every one. The table shows 70,000 or so clones, with 84% occurring only once. The material sequenced was unstimulated CD4+ T cells sorted from spleen or lymph node cells, taken before transplant. These TCRs come from a human donor who was the organ donor for an intestinal transplant. CDR3s include the opening cysteine and the closing phenylalanine or tryptophan. A D gene is named only where the DNA matches it firmly. Size is stated for part of the rows, as once, few or many counts, or as a class when the clone is expanded.

.	TRBJ1-1	.	TRBV29-1	TGCAGCGTTGGCAGACAGACTGAAGCTTTCTTT	CSVGRQTEAFF
.	TRBJ1-1	TRBD1	TRBV2	TGTGCCAGCAGTGAAGACAGGGGTAACACTGAAGCTTTCTTT	CASSEDRGNTEAFF
once	TRBJ2-5	.	TRBV14	TGTGCCAGCAGCCCCCTTCGGGGAGAGACCCAGTACTTC	CASSPLRGETQYF
.	TRBJ1-4	TRBD1	TRBV10-1	TGCGCCAGCAGAGGCCGGGACAGGGGATTTTTAACAAATGAAAAACTGTTTTTT	CASRGRDRGFLTNEKLFF
.	TRBJ1-1	TRBD1	TRBV10-3	TGTGCCATCAGAACCGGGACAGGGGGCCTCTTCACTGAAGCTTTCTTT	CAIRTGTGGLFTEAFF
.	TRBJ1-2	TRBD1	TRBV19	TGTGCCAGTAGTACCACAGGGGGCAATGGCTACACCTTC	CASSTTGGNGYTF
.	TRBJ1-3	.	TRBV5-6	TGTGCCAGCAGCTTGGGTCTGGGGGGGCCTGGAAACACCATATATTTT	CASSLGLGGPGNTIYF
.	TRBJ2-5	.	TRBV5-1	TGCGCCAGCAGCTTGGTAGCCAGGGTGGACGAGACCCAGTACTTC	CASSLVARVDETQYF
.	TRBJ2-1	TRBD2	TRBV11-2	TGTGCCAGCAGCTTAGGAGTAGCGGGGGGGCCGAGGAATGAGCAGTTCTTC	CASSLGVAGGPRNEQFF
.	TRBJ1-1	TRBD1	TRBV6-5	TGTGCCAGCAGCAGGGGACAGACTGAAGCTTTCTTT	CASSRGQTEAFF
few	TRBJ1-1	TRBD1	TRBV5-1	TGCGCCAGCAGCTCCCGGGACAGGGGGCTGAACACTGAAGCTTTCTTT	CASSSRDRGLNTEAFF
.	TRBJ1-2	TRBD1	TRBV5-1	TGCGCCAGCAGAACTACGACAGGGGGTTATGGCTACACCTTC	CASRTTTGGYGYTF
.	TRBJ1-1	.	TRBV5-1	TGCGCCAGCGGGGCGGGACTGCATGAAGCTTTCTTT	CASGAGLHEAFF
.	TRBJ1-1	.	TRBV18	TGTGCCAGCTCACAGAAACAGGCATCGAACACTGAAGCTTTCTTT	CASSQKQASNTEAFF
.	TRBJ2-5	.	TRBV19	TGTGCCAGTAGTATGGAGGATGCAGAGACCCAGTACTTC	CASSMEDAETQYF
.	TRBJ1-1	.	TRBV29-1	TGCAGCGCCGCCCGGGATAACACTGAAGCTTTCTTT	CSAARDNTEAFF
.	TRBJ2-5	.	TRBV2	TGTGCCAGCAGTAACAGTCGAGAGACCCAGTACTTC	CASSNSRETQYF
.	TRBJ1-3	.	TRBV6-6	TGTGCCAGCATCCTACAGGGCGGAAACACCATATATTTT	CASILQGGNTIYF
.	TRBJ2-3	.	TRBV7-2	TGTGCCAGCAGCCCCCAGGGCCCAGATACGCAGTATTTT	CASSPQGPDTQYF
.	TRBJ2-3	TRBD2	TRBV6-4	TGTGCCAGCAGTGACTCGAGCGGGGGCGCAGATACGCAGTATTTT	CASSDSSGGADTQYF
.	TRBJ1-5	TRBD1	TRBV19	TGTGCCAGTAGCGACCCGGGACAGGGGGTCGATCAGCCCCAGCATTTT	CASSDPGQGVDQPQHF
once	TRBJ2-1	TRBD2	TRBV5-4	TGTGCCAGCAGCACGAGACTAGCGGGGTACAATGAGCAGTTCTTC	CASSTRLAGYNEQFF